Listed below are T cell receptor beta chains from one sample, sequenced in a study of PD-1 blockade in classical Hodgkin lymphoma. Repertoires were generated with immunoSEQ multiplex PCR, while TCRdb's copy carries only in-frame clones and drops some. The sample gives about 47,000 clones, over 70% of which show up once; under 20% is in the top ten. The specimen comprised peripheral blood mononuclear cells (PBMCs), sampled before the fourth cycle of nivolumab. All receptors derive from a human donor with classical Hodgkin lymphoma. Both conserved end residues are part of each CDR3. The D gene is left open where the match is weak. A row's size may be missing; if present it is once, few, many or a size class.

d_call	j_call	v_call	clone_size	cdr3_nt	cdr3_aa
.	TRBJ2-2	TRBV28	once	TGTGCCAGCAGTTTATACAGGGTCGCCACCGGGGAGCTGTTTTTT	CASSLYRVATGELFF
.	TRBJ2-3	TRBV28	.	TGTGCCAGCAGTTTAGGCGGGGTTACAGATACGCAGTATTTT	CASSLGGVTDTQYF
.	TRBJ1-2	TRBV5-1	.	TGCGCCAGCAGCTTGTTCGACGGAAACTATGGCTACACCTTC	CASSLFDGNYGYTF
.	TRBJ1-6	TRBV5-1	.	TGCGCCAGCAGCACGAATAATTCACCCCTCCACTTT	CASSTNNSPLHF
.	TRBJ2-5	TRBV5-4	.	TGTGCCAGCAGCTCTCGCAGGCAAGAGACCCAGTACTTC	CASSSRRQETQYF
TRBD1	TRBJ2-5	TRBV18	few	TGTGCCAGCTCCCAGGACAGGGAGACCCAGTACTTC	CASSQDRETQYF
.	TRBJ1-2	TRBV6-5	.	TGTGCCAGCAGTTCACCCAGGGGTACTAACTATGGCTACACCTTC	CASSSPRGTNYGYTF
.	TRBJ1-3	TRBV9	.	TGTGCCAGCAGCGCAGGGGCGGGTGGAAACACCATATATTTT	CASSAGAGGNTIYF
.	TRBJ2-7	TRBV27	.	TGTGCCAGCAGCCCGTCTCGGGGCCCTTACGAGCAGTACTTC	CASSPSRGPYEQYF
TRBD1	TRBJ1-2	TRBV5-1	.	TGCGCCAGCAGCCTGGGGACAGGGACGGGCACCTTC	CASSLGTGTGTF
.	TRBJ1-1	TRBV6-5	.	TGTGCCAGCAGTTACTCGATTATCAGTAACACTGAAGCTTTCTTT	CASSYSIISNTEAFF
.	TRBJ1-1	TRBV7-2	.	TGTGCCAGCAGCAAGGCATCGCGGCCTGAAGCTTTCTTT	CASSKASRPEAFF
.	TRBJ2-7	TRBV5-4	once	TGTGCCAGCAGCTCCCCGGGTTCAACCTACGAGCAGTACTTC	CASSSPGSTYEQYF
TRBD1	TRBJ2-1	TRBV18	.	TGTGCCAGCTCTCCTCTAGGGGACAGGGTAAGGAATGAGCAGTTCTTC	CASSPLGDRVRNEQFF
.	TRBJ1-3	TRBV4-3	.	TGCGCCAGCAGCCAAGATTGGACGAACTCTGGAAACACCATATATTTT	CASSQDWTNSGNTIYF
.	TRBJ1-4	TRBV5-5	.	TGTGCCAGCAGCTTGCTCGGGGGTCAACTGTTTTTT	CASSLLGGQLFF
.	TRBJ1-2	TRBV27	.	TGTGCCAGCAGTTTCCTCGGAGCTAACTATGGCTACACCTTC	CASSFLGANYGYTF
.	TRBJ2-7	TRBV6-5	once	TGTGCCAGCAGTTACTCTTTAGGACAGCTCTACGAGCAGTACTTC	CASSYSLGQLYEQYF
.	TRBJ2-6	TRBV19	.	TGTGCCAGTCAGAGGCCCGTTAGCTCTGGGGCCAACGTCCTGACTTTC	CASQRPVSSGANVLTF
TRBD1	TRBJ1-1	TRBV5-1	.	TGCGCCAGCACATGGACAGGGGGAGATGAAGCTTTCTTT	CASTWTGGDEAFF
.	TRBJ1-3	TRBV5-4	.	TGTGCCAGCAGCTTGGCCAAGGGGTTTGGAAACACCATATATTTT	CASSLAKGFGNTIYF
.	TRBJ2-5	TRBV19	.	TGTGCCAGTAGTATACCTGCGCCCCAGGGGTATGTTGAGACCCAGTACTTC	CASSIPAPQGYVETQYF
TRBD1	TRBJ1-1	TRBV9	few	TGTGCCAGCAGCGCAACAGGGGACACTGAAGCTTTCTTT	CASSATGDTEAFF
.	TRBJ1-6	TRBV5-4	.	TGTGCCAGCAGCTCCGACTCGGGGAGCTATAATTCACCCCTCCACTTT	CASSSDSGSYNSPLHF
.	TRBJ1-2	TRBV7-3	.	TGTGCCAGCAGCCTTGGGGGGGAAAACTATGGCTACACCTTC	CASSLGGENYGYTF
.	TRBJ1-1	TRBV18	.	TGTGCCAGCTCACTCGACCTTCGGACTGAAGCTTTCTTT	CASSLDLRTEAFF
TRBD2	TRBJ2-1	TRBV6-6	.	TGTGCCTCCTTCGGGGGGGACCTCACCTACAATGAGCAGTTCTTC	CASFGGDLTYNEQFF
.	TRBJ2-3	TRBV7-6	once	TGTGCCAGCAGCTTAGTCGGACCGCCTTACACAGATACGCAGTATTTT	CASSLVGPPYTDTQYF
TRBD1	TRBJ1-1	TRBV19	.	TGTGCCAGGCCCCAACAGGGGGCCGGTTTGAACACTGAAGCTTTCTTT	CARPQQGAGLNTEAFF
TRBD2	TRBJ2-1	TRBV27	.	TGTGCCAGCAGTCCAAGACTAGCGGGGGGCTACAATGAGCAGTTCTTC	CASSPRLAGGYNEQFF
TRBD1	TRBJ1-4	TRBV5-5	.	TGTGCCAGCAGCCCCCTACAGGGGGCAGCAACTAATGAAAAACTGTTTTTT	CASSPLQGAATNEKLFF
.	TRBJ1-2	TRBV5-6	.	TGTGCCAGCAGCCGTAGACAGGTCCCTAACTATGGCTACACCTTC	CASSRRQVPNYGYTF
.	TRBJ1-1	TRBV28	.	TGTGCCAGCACCTTTCCGGGGCTTAGGACTGAAGCTTTCTTT	CASTFPGLRTEAFF
TRBD1	TRBJ1-3	TRBV7-2	.	TGTGCCAGCAGCTTGAGACAGGGCTCTGGAAACACCATATATTTT	CASSLRQGSGNTIYF
.	TRBJ2-3	TRBV9	few	TGTGCCAGCAGCGTAGGAAGCCCAGATACGCAGTATTTT	CASSVGSPDTQYF
TRBD1	TRBJ1-6	TRBV30	.	TGTGCCTGGAGTAACTGGGACAGGGCTTCACCCCTCCACTTT	CAWSNWDRASPLHF
.	TRBJ2-7	TRBV7-2	.	TGTGCCAGCAGCTTAATCGCGTCCTTAGGGGGTGTCTATTACGAGCAGTACTTC	CASSLIASLGGVYYEQYF
TRBD2	TRBJ2-2	TRBV2	.	TGTGCCAGCAGTTTTAGCGGGGGGGCCCTCACCGGGGAGCTGTTTTTT	CASSFSGGALTGELFF
.	TRBJ1-2	TRBV27	.	TGTGCCAGCAGTTTATCTCGGACTAACTATGGCTACACCTTC	CASSLSRTNYGYTF
TRBD1	TRBJ1-3	TRBV7-9	.	TGTGCCAGCAGCTTCGAGACAGGGGGCTCTGGAAACACCATATATTTT	CASSFETGGSGNTIYF
.	TRBJ2-3	TRBV15	.	TGTGCCACCAGCAGAGGAGGGAGAGGAGCTAGCACAGATACGCAGTATTTT	CATSRGGRGASTDTQYF
.	TRBJ2-2	TRBV19	.	TGTGCCAGTAGTATGATCTCCCTGGACACCGGGGAGCTGTTTTTT	CASSMISLDTGELFF
TRBD2	TRBJ2-3	TRBV30	.	TGTGCCTCAATTCGGGGGGGGAGCACAGATACGCAGTATTTT	CASIRGGSTDTQYF
TRBD2	TRBJ2-1	TRBV6-5	.	TGTGCCAGCGCGACTAGCGGGGGGGCGTATGAGCAGTTCTTC	CASATSGGAYEQFF
.	TRBJ2-2	TRBV25-1	.	TGTGCCAGCAGTGGGGTCTGGAACACCGGGGAGCTGTTTTTT	CASSGVWNTGELFF
.	TRBJ1-3	TRBV7-2	.	TGTGCCAGCAGCTCCCAGGCACCGGGACGCGGCGTTGGAAACACCATATATTTT	CASSSQAPGRGVGNTIYF